This T cell receptor (beta chain) stems from a study of blood T cells in healthy people across ages. Points from the study as a whole: Age showed a roughly linear inverse relationship with TCR beta diversity per million T cells. Diversity figures derived from one million T cells were judged to underestimate the true value.

Losses at the gene ends were 2 bases for V and 2 bases for J; bases not matched to a gene: 3. Per germline, CDR1 SGDLS and CDR2 YYNGEE. The CDR3 is made up of 15 amino acids. It was with a sample-barcoded 5' primer and a J-beta primer mix that a second PCR of roughly 7 to 12 cycles was run. TCRdb reprocessed the 5' RACE reads with MiXCR, giving one entry per CDR3 protein. This table has 700,000 to 950,000 distinct CDR3 sequences, 55% to 75% appearing once. For this clonotype: What it recognizes is unknown.

This clonotype was obtained from a man aged 25-40 years in good health. This rearrangement joins TRBV9 to TRBJ2-2; 7 bases match TRBD1. Sequencing was carried out using blood. CDR3 protein: CASSVGTVNTGELFF. The CDR3 bases are TGTGCCAGCAGCGTCGGGACAGTAAACACCGGGGAGCTGTTTTTT. The full variable domain, completed using reference TRBV9 and TRBJ2-2, is DSGVTQTPKHLITATGQRVTLRCSPRSGDLSVYWYQQSLDQGLQFLIQYYNGEERAKGNILERFSAQQFPDLHSELNLSSLELGDSALYFCASSVGTVNTGELFFGEGSRLTVL.